Below, 4 T cell receptor beta chains from the same sample are listed, as sequenced in a study of cytomegalovirus exposure and HLA in healthy donors. Produced via immunoSEQ multiplex PCR; TCRdb's table is partial and in-frame only. The repertoire holds about 250,000 clones, roughly nine tenths seen once, with around 12% in the top ten. The source material was PBMCs. The source is a man aged 18 to 35 in good health and CMV-seropositive.

The V gene is TRBV5-6, the J gene TRBJ2-3; perhaps TRBD2 as D (5 bases). V was pared by 2 bases and J by 10 bases, with 14 bases between. CDR1 and CDR2 (germline): SGHDT, YYEEEE. The CDR3 spans 13 residues. In DNA form, the CDR3 reads TGTGCCAGCAGCTTTGGGCTATCGGGATCGCAGTATTTT. Translation gives CASSFGLSGSQYF.

The CDR3 DNA follows: TGTGCCAGCAGTTACGTAGGGCCCGGCGAGCAGTACTTC. Its protein product is CASSYVGPGEQYF. The chain combines TRBV6-5 with TRBJ2-7; D uncertain. Between the trimmed V and J ends, which lost 2 bases and 6 bases, there was a span of 11 bases. The germline V gene encodes CDR1 MNHEY and CDR2 SVGAGI. The CDR3 has 13 residues.

V gene TRBV4-2 combines with J gene TRBJ2-7; the match to TRBD2 covers 12 bases. In germline, CDR1 is LGHNA, CDR2 YNFKEQ. The CDR3 contains 15 residues. The V and J ends lost 3 bases and 1 base, in that order; junction bases with no gene match: 1. This CDR3 is CASSHGTSGSYEQYF. In DNA form, the CDR3 reads TGTGCCAGCAGCCACGGGACTAGCGGGTCCTACGAGCAGTACTTC.

V usage is TRBV10-3 and J usage is TRBJ2-3, with a tentative D call TRBD2 (6 bases). Per germline, CDR1 ENHRY and CDR2 SYGVKD. The CDR3 is 14 residues long. V shed 4 bases and J shed 4 bases, with 12 bases lying between them. The CDR3 region is CAISVAGGADTQYF. For the CDR3, the DNA is TGTGCCATCAGTGTCGCCGGGGGAGCAGATACGCAGTATTTT.